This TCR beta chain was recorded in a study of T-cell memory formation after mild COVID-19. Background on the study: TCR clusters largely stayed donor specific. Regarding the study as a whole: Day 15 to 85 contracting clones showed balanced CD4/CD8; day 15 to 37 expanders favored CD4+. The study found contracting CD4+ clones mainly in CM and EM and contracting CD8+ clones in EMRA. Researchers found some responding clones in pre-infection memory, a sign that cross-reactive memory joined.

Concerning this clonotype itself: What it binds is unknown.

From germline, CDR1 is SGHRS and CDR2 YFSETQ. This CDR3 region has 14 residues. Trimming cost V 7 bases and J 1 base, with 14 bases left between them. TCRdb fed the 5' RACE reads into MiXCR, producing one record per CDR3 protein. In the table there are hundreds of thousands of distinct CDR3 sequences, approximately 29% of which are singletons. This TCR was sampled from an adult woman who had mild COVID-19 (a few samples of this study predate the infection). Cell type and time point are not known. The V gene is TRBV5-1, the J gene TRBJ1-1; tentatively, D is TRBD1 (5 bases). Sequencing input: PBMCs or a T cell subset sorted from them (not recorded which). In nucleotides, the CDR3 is TGCGCCAGCGGCGAACGGGGCAGGAACACTGAAGCTTTCTTT. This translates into CASGERGRNTEAFF. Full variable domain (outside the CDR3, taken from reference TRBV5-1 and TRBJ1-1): KAGVTQTPRYLIKTRGQQVTLSCSPISGHRSVSWYQQTPGQGLQFLFEYFSETQRNKGNFPGRFSGRQFSNSRSEMNVSTLELGDSALYLCASGERGRNTEAFFGQGTRLTVV.